This T cell receptor (beta chain) was obtained from a study of cytomegalovirus exposure and HLA in healthy donors. Researchers ran the PCR with 60 Vbeta and 13 Jbeta primers. The protocol was immunoSEQ multiplex PCR, while the TCRdb copy is restricted to in-frame clones and leaves out a portion. There are fewer than 200,000 clones in the sample; 76% occur only once, and less than 0.9% lies in the top ten. Looked up from germline, CDR1 is ENHRY and CDR2 is SYGVKD. The CDR3 spans 14 residues. Between the trimmed V and J ends, which lost 5 bases and 1 base, there was a span of 9 bases. The receptor was isolated from a female donor in good health and CMV-seronegative. The chain combines TRBV10-3 with TRBJ1-5; TRBD1 might be the D (5 bases). Sequenced sample: PBMCs. In DNA form, the CDR3 reads TGTGCCATCAGTCTGACAGAAAGCAATCAGCCCCAGCATTTT. It codes for CAISLTESNQPQHF.